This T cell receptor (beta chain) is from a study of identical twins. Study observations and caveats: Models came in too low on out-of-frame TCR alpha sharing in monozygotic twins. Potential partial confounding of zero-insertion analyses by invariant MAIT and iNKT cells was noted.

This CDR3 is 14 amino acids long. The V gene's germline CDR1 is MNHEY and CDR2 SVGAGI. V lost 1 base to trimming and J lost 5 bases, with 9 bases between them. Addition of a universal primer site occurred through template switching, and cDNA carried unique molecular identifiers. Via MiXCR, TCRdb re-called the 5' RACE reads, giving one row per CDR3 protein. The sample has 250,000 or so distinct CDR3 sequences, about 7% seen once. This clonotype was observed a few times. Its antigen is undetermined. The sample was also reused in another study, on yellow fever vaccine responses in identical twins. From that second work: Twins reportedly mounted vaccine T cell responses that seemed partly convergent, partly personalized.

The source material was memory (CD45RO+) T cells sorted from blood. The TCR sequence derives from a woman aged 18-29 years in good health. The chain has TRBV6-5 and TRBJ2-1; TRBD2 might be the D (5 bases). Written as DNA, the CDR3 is TGTGCCAGCAGTTACTTTTCGGGAAACAATGAGCAGTTCTTC. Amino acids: CASSYFSGNNEQFF.